The 25 T cell receptor beta chains listed next were all sequenced from one sample in a study of T cells after yellow fever vaccination. MiXCR, applied by TCRdb to the 5' RACE reads, yields one record per CDR3 protein. The repertoire includes roughly 56,000 distinct CDR3 sequences, around 6.1% of them detected once, and about 28% sits in the top ten. The sequenced sample was PBMCs, either bulk or a sorted T-cell subset (CD4+, CD8+, memory, or dextramer-sorted; not recorded which), obtained on the day of the yellow fever booster vaccination. These receptors all come from a young man who received the YFV17D yellow fever vaccine.

At least ten counts were recorded for this clonotype. The V call is TRBV10-2, the J call TRBJ2-3; TRBD1 matches 7 bases. V trimming: 2 bases; J trimming: 4 bases; junction bases outside the gene matches: 0. The germline gives CDR1 WSHSY, CDR2 SAAADI. The CDR3 consists of 13 residues. This CDR3 reads CASSERGPDTQYF. Here the CDR3 DNA reads TGCGCCAGCAGTGAGAGGGGGCCAGATACGCAGTATTTT.

This clonotype was seen repeatedly, ten times or more. CDR3 coding DNA: TGTGCCTGGAGTGTCGCCGGGACGCAAGAGACCCAGTACTTC. Translated: CAWSVAGTQETQYF. V and J are TRBV30 and TRBJ2-5, with D possibly being TRBD1 or TRBD2 (5 bases each). The CDR3 sequence is 14 residues long. V shed 0 bases and J shed 2 bases, with 10 bases lying between them. Germline CDR1 GTSNPN, CDR2 SVGIG (reference sequence).

This clonotype was recorded at least ten times. The chain employs TRBV7-2 and TRBJ2-5, with 13 bases matching TRBD2. The V gene's germline CDR1 is SGHTA and CDR2 FQGNSA. This CDR3 is 15 amino acids long. V lost 7 bases, J lost 2 bases, and 4 bases stayed unmatched. CDR3 protein: CASTGLAGTQETQYF. The DNA for the CDR3 is TGTGCCAGCACGGGACTAGCGGGGACTCAAGAGACCCAGTACTTC. Combining the CDR3 with reference TRBV7-2 and TRBJ2-5 gives the whole variable domain GAGVSQSPSNKVTEKGKDVELRCDPISGHTALYWYRQSLGQGLEFLIYFQGNSAPDKSGLPSDRFSAERTGGSVSTLTIQRTQQEDSAVYLCASTGLAGTQETQYFGPGTRLLVL.

The chain is built from TRBV5-1 and TRBJ1-2, with D possibly TRBD1 on 5 matching bases. This CDR3 spans 14 amino acids. V shed 1 base and J shed 6 bases, with 13 bases lying between them. The germline CDR1 and CDR2 sequences are SGHRS and YFSETQ. The CDR3 coding sequence is TGCGCCAGCAGCTTGTCCCTAGGGGATAATGGCTACACCTTC. Its translation is CASSLSLGDNGYTF.

This clonotype was detected only a few times. The chain links TRBV4-1 to TRBJ2-3, with 7 bases aligning to TRBD2. Trimming removed 0 bases from V and 5 bases from J; junction bases left unmatched: 2. Germline loops: CDR1 MGHRA, CDR2 YSYEKL. The CDR3 extends over 14 amino acids. The CDR3 reads CASSQEGGLDTQYF. The CDR3 bases are TGCGCCAGCAGCCAAGAGGGGGGGTTAGATACGCAGTATTTT.

This clonotype has more than one count but fewer than ten. The chain combines TRBV3-1 with TRBJ2-1; D unresolved. Trimming took off 3 bases at V and 7 bases at J, with 7 bases between the two ends. Looked up from germline, CDR1 is LGHDT and CDR2 is YNNKEL (reference sequence). This CDR3 contains 12 residues. The CDR3 here is CASSQFSNEQFF. The CDR3 region has the DNA TGTGCCAGCAGCCAGTTTAGTAATGAGCAGTTCTTC.

The V gene is TRBV11-2, the J gene TRBJ2-1; no reliable D call. This CDR3 contains 14 residues. The V gene lost 6 bases and the J gene lost 6 bases, with 15 bases spanning the gap. Germline assignment: CDR1 SGHAT and CDR2 FQNNGV. The CDR3 spells CASSSSDWGNEQFF. The DNA of the CDR3 is TGTGCCAGCAGTAGCAGCGATTGGGGCAATGAGCAGTTCTTC.

This clonotype was counted only a few times. The chain is built from TRBV9 and TRBJ2-3; no firm D call. The germline gives CDR1 SGDLS, CDR2 YYNGEE. This CDR3 has 16 residues. The V gene lost 4 bases and the J gene lost 2 bases, with 17 bases spanning the gap. As DNA, the CDR3 is TGTGCCAGCAGCTCCCTTCTCTTACTACTCACAGATACGCAGTATTTT. It translates to CASSSLLLLLTDTQYF.

A few counts support this clonotype. The chain joins TRBV4-3 to TRBJ1-6; D gene unclear. Trimming stripped 0 bases from V and 13 bases from J, with 13 bases between. CDR3 length: 14 amino acids. From germline, CDR1 is LGHNA and CDR2 YSLEER. CDR3 amino acids: CASSQDRGRLPLHF. The DNA of the CDR3 is TGCGCCAGCAGCCAAGATCGTGGCAGGCTCCCCCTCCACTTT.

The V call is TRBV7-2, the J call TRBJ1-5; a weak D match, TRBD1 (6 bases). CDR1 is SGHTA, CDR2 FQGNSA, per germline. V shed 6 bases and J shed 7 bases, with 13 bases lying between them. CDR3 size: 13 residues. The CDR3 sequence: CASRAGGAQPQHF. DNA for the CDR3: TGTGCCAGCAGAGCGGGGGGCGCCCAGCCCCAGCATTTT.

This clonotype was found a few times. This sequence joins TRBV12-5 and TRBJ1-4; TRBD1 matches at 10 bases. Germline CDR1 and CDR2: LGHNT and FRNRAP. Germline trimming cut 1 base from V and 8 bases from J; bases unmatched to any gene: 4. The CDR3 contains 15 residues. CDR3 sequence: CASGLAGTGEEKLFF. In DNA, the CDR3 is TGTGCTAGTGGTTTGGCCGGGACAGGGGAGGAAAAACTGTTTTTT.

CDR3 protein: CSVEVSAYGAFF. The CDR3 coding sequence is TGCAGCGTTGAAGTGTCGGCCTATGGAGCTTTCTTT. This sequence joins TRBV29-1 and TRBJ1-1; D is ambiguous. V was pared by 1 base and J by 10 bases, with 13 bases between. Germline V gene data show CDR1 as SQVTM and CDR2 as ANQGSEA. The CDR3 has 12 amino acids. Supplemented by reference TRBV29-1 and TRBJ1-1, the full variable domain reads SAVISQKPSRDICQRGTSLTIQCQVDSQVTMMFWYRQQPGQSLTLIATANQGSEATYESGFVIDKFPISRPNLTFSTLTVSNMSPEDSSIYLCSVEVSAYGAFFGQGTRLTVV.

This clonotype was detected only a few times. The genes are TRBV11-2 and TRBJ2-6; no firm D call. The CDR3 runs to 18 residues. Per the germline V gene, CDR1 is SGHAT and CDR2 is FQNNGV. V gave up 5 bases and J gave up 2 bases, with 19 bases separating them. For the CDR3, the DNA is TGTGCCAGCAGCCAGACCGGCAGGATTGACCCTGGGGCCAACGTCCTGACTTTC. This translates into CASSQTGRIDPGANVLTF.

CDR3 DNA: TGTGCCATCGGGGCAAATAGCAATCAGCCCCAGCATTTT. As protein: CAIGANSNQPQHF. The gene calls are TRBV10-3 and TRBJ1-5; D perhaps matches TRBD1 (5 bases). The CDR3 totals 13 residues. The V gene's germline CDR1 is ENHRY and CDR2 SYGVKD. V lost 8 bases and J 0 bases, leaving 8 bases between the germline ends.

This rearrangement joins TRBV7-2 to TRBJ2-1; 10 bases are shared with TRBD2. The CDR3 loop spans 16 amino acids. J was trimmed by 6 bases and V by 3 bases; bases with no gene match: 8. From germline, CDR1 is SGHTA and CDR2 FQGNSA. The CDR3 DNA sequence: TGTGCCAGCAGCTTCTCCGGGACTAGCGCCATCAATGAGCAGTTCTTC. Translated: CASSFSGTSAINEQFF. The whole variable domain, filled in from reference TRBV7-2 and TRBJ2-1, reads GAGVSQSPSNKVTEKGKDVELRCDPISGHTALYWYRQSLGQGLEFLIYFQGNSAPDKSGLPSDRFSAERTGGSVSTLTIQRTQQEDSAVYLCASSFSGTSAINEQFFGPGTRLTVL.

This chain uses TRBV6-1 with TRBJ1-6, with D unresolved. V shed 2 bases and J shed 6 bases, with 5 bases lying between them. From germline, CDR1 is MNHNS and CDR2 SASEGT. This CDR3 has 13 residues. The CDR3 loop reads CASSERSNSPLHF. DNA for the CDR3: TGTGCCAGCAGTGAAAGGTCTAATTCACCCCTCCACTTT.

This clonotype was recorded once. Being one base from a much bigger clone, this may be a read error. The chain recombines TRBV7-8 with TRBJ2-4; no firm D call. Germline V gives CDR1 SGHVS, CDR2 FQNEAQ. CDR3 size: 16 residues. Trimming took off 4 bases at V and 0 bases at J, with 13 bases between the two ends. This chain's CDR3 is CASSSFGPKAKNIQYF. In DNA form, the CDR3 reads TGTGCCAGCAGCTCCTTCGGGCCGAAAGCCAAAAACATTCAGTACTTC.

This clonotype has ten or more counts. This rearrangement joins TRBV9 to TRBJ2-1; 9 bases are shared with TRBD1. The J segment lost 4 bases and the V segment lost 3 bases, leaving 5 bases of the junction unmatched. The CDR3 is made up of 15 amino acids. Germline V gene lookup returns CDR1 SGDLS and CDR2 YYNGEE. CDR3 in amino acids: CASSASGTGYNEQFF. CDR3 in DNA: TGTGCCAGCAGCGCTTCCGGGACAGGGTACAATGAGCAGTTCTTC.

This clonotype was recorded at least ten times. V gene TRBV29-1 combines with J gene TRBJ2-2, with unresolved D. This CDR3 region has 12 residues. Germline V gene lookup returns CDR1 SQVTM and CDR2 ANQGSEA. Trimming left V 6 bases short and J 6 bases short, with 11 bases between. The DNA for the CDR3 is TGCAGCGTCGAGGACCACCCCGGGGAGCTGTTTTTT. It codes for CSVEDHPGELFF.

Many counts were recorded for this clonotype. The V call is TRBV10-3, the J call TRBJ2-5, with 8 bases identical to TRBD1. With V trimmed by 0 bases and J by 3 bases, 0 bases remained unmatched. This CDR3 is 14 amino acids long. Germline CDR1 ENHRY, CDR2 SYGVKD. CDR3 bases: TGTGCCATCAGTGAGTCGACAGGGGAAGAGACCCAGTACTTC. Its protein is CAISESTGEETQYF.

The genes are TRBV7-8 and TRBJ1-5; D not resolved. CDR3 size: 15 residues. Per the germline V gene, CDR1 is SGHVS and CDR2 is FQNEAQ. The V and J ends lost 5 bases and 4 bases respectively, with 15 bases between them. The CDR3 bases are TGTGCCAGCAGCCCAACAACTACCGGAAATCAGCCCCAGCATTTT. Translation: CASSPTTTGNQPQHF.

This clonotype occurred a few times. This rearrangement joins TRBV12-3 or TRBV12-4 to TRBJ2-1; D gene unclear. The CDR3 sequence is 16 residues long. V gave up 5 bases and J gave up 2 bases, with 16 bases separating them. CDR3 region: CASSLRWQLPYNEQFF. The CDR3, as DNA: TGTGCCAGCAGTCTACGTTGGCAGCTACCCTACAATGAGCAGTTCTTC.

Many counts were recorded for this clonotype. The chain uses TRBV7-9 and TRBJ1-1; D not resolved. Germline CDR1 reads SEHNR; CDR2 reads FQNEAQ (reference sequence). V was pared by 2 bases and J by 6 bases, with 7 bases between. The CDR3 is 12 amino acids. The DNA for the CDR3 is TGTGCCAGCAGCTTATTCAACCCTGAAGCTTTCTTT. Encoded protein: CASSLFNPEAFF.

A few counts support this clonotype. The chain links TRBV19 to TRBJ1-1; TRBD1 aligns across 7 bases. Trimming removed 10 bases from V and 1 base from J; junction bases left unmatched: 9. The CDR3 totals 14 residues. Germline V gives CDR1 LNHDA, CDR2 SQIVND (reference sequence). The CDR3 sequence: CATWDRQTNTEAFF. The CDR3 DNA follows: TGTGCCACCTGGGACAGACAGACGAACACTGAAGCTTTCTTT.

The chain is built from TRBV4-3 and TRBJ1-5; unclear D gene. Trimming stripped 3 bases from V and 6 bases from J, with 15 bases between. The CDR3 has 15 amino acids. Per germline, CDR1 LGHNA and CDR2 YSLEER. CDR3 amino acids: CASSQAGGPGQPQHF. The DNA of the CDR3 is TGCGCCAGCAGCCAGGCTGGAGGTCCCGGTCAGCCCCAGCATTTT.